This T cell receptor (beta chain) appears in the sequencing data of a study of OX40 agonist ivuxolimab in advanced cancers. Study-level information: Earlier treatment with anti-PD-1, anti-PD-L1 or anti-CTLA-4 was permitted, and 30% to 40% had received some.

With regard to this clone: Its specificity is unknown.

CDR3 length: 13 amino acids. Trimming took 8 bases from V and 0 from J, leaving 11 bases between them. Per the germline V gene, CDR1 is SNHLY and CDR2 is FYNNEI. Sequenced by immunoSEQ multiplex PCR; TCRdb stores in-frame clones only, minus some. Here the sample spans 55,000 to 85,000 clones, approximately 90% being singletons. Broader study findings: Relative to CD4+, CD8+ T cells held more expanded clones on average.

The receptor was derived from an adult with an advanced solid tumor such as melanoma, head and neck, liver or kidney cancer. The input for sequencing was CD4+ or CD8+ T cells sorted from blood, taken in a trial of the OX40 agonist ivuxolimab. V and J are TRBV2 and TRBJ2-7; D unclear. The CDR3 loop is CASLSDPSYEQYF. The CDR3 region has the DNA TGTGCCAGCCTCTCTGACCCCTCCTACGAGCAGTACTTC.